This T cell receptor (beta chain) was captured in a study of T cell responses to AZD1222 COVID-19 vaccine. Overall study findings and caveats: Among those given AZD1222, only 6 or 7 were seropositive at baseline.

Profiling relied on immunoSEQ multiplex PCR, and the TCRdb table lists in-frame clones only, not all of them. The data contain about 85,000 clones, roughly 88% of them singletons. The germline gives CDR1 LNHDA, CDR2 SQIVND (reference sequence). With 5 bases removed from V and 0 bases from J, the gap between germline ends came to 10 bases. CDR3 length: 15 amino acids. For this clone: Its antigen remains unknown.

The V and J genes are TRBV19 and TRBJ2-2; D is unclear. The source is an adult in good health. The input for sequencing was peripheral blood, taken on day 0 of MenACWY control vaccination. As DNA, the CDR3 is TGTGCCAGTAGTCCCCCGACACCGAACACCGGGGAGCTGTTTTTT. This codes for CASSPPTPNTGELFF.